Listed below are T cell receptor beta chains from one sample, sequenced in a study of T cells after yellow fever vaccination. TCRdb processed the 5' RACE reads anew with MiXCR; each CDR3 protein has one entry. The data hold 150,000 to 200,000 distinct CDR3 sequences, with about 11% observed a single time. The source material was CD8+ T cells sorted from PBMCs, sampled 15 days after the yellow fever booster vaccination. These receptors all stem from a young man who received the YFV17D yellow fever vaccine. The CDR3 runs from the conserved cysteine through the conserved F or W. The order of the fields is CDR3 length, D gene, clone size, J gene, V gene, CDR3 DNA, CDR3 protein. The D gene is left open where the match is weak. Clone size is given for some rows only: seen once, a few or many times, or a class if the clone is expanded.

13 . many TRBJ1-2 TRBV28 TGTGCCAGCAGTCCGGGGGCTAACTATGGCTACACCTTC CASSPGANYGYTF
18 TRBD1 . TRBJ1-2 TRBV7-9 TGTGCCAGCAGCTCATCGTCCCGGGACAGGGTCCGAAGCTATGGCTACACCTTC CASSSSSRDRVRSYGYTF
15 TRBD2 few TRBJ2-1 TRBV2 TGTGCCAGGACGCCCAACGAGCGGGGGGGCGGTGAGCAGTTCTTC CARTPNERGGGEQFF
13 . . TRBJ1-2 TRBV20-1 TGCAGTGTGAGGGTCCCCTCTAACTATGGCTACACCTTC CSVRVPSNYGYTF
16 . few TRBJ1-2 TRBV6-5 TGTGCCAGCAGGACGCAGGGTTTTGGGAAAAACTATGGCTACACCTTC CASRTQGFGKNYGYTF
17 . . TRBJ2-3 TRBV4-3 TGCGCCAGCAGCCAAGATCGCCCCGGGGTTAGCACAGATACGCAGTATTTT CASSQDRPGVSTDTQYF
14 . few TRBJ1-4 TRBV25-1 TGTGCCAGCAGCAGGGGATGGCCTAATGAAAAACTGTTTTTT CASSRGWPNEKLFF
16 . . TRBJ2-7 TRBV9 TGTGCCAGCAGCGTAGGGGGGGCAGCCAGCTCCTACGAGCAGTACTTC CASSVGGAASSYEQYF
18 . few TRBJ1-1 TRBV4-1 TGCGCCAGCAGCCAGACCCAGTGGCGGGCTGTCGGAAGGACTGAAGCTTTCTTT CASSQTQWRAVGRTEAFF
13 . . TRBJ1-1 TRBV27 TGTGCCAGCAGTTTATCGGATCGGACTGAAGCTTTCTTT CASSLSDRTEAFF
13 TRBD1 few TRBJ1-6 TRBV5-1 TGCGCCAGCAGCTCGGACAGGGAAGGAGCCCTCCACTTT CASSSDREGALHF
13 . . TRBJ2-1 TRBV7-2 TGTGCCAGCAGCTGGGGGTCCAACAATGAGCAGTTCTTC CASSWGSNNEQFF
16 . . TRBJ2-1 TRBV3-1 TGTGCCAGCAGCCAAGGATGGGGCAGGACGGACAATGAGCAGTTCTTC CASSQGWGRTDNEQFF
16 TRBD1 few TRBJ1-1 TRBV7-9 TGTGCCAGCAGATTCCGGGACAGCTACATGAACACTGAAGCTTTCTTT CASRFRDSYMNTEAFF
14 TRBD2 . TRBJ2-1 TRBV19 TGTGCCAGTAGGTTGGGGGGGTTGAACAATGAGCAGTTCTTC CASRLGGLNNEQFF
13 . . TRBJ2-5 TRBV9 TGTGCCAGCAGCGTAGTGATGGTAGAGACCCAGTACTTC CASSVVMVETQYF
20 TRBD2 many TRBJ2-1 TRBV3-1 TGTGCCAGCAGCCAAGGCCTGACTAGCGGGGGGGCCCCATCCTACAATGAGCAGTTCTTC CASSQGLTSGGAPSYNEQFF
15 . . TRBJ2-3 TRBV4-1 TGCGCCAGCAGCCACCCCGGCCGTACCACAGATACGCAGTATTTT CASSHPGRTTDTQYF
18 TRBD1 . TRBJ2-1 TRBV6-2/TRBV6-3 TGTGCCAGCATCTTAGGCTCGACAGGGCATATCTCCTACAATGAGCAGTTCTTC CASILGSTGHISYNEQFF
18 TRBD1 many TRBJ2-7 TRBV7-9 TGTGCCAGCAGCCCACTAGGGGACAGGGGGCATACTCTCTACGAGCAGTACTTC CASSPLGDRGHTLYEQYF
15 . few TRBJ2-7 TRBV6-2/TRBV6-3 TGTGCCAGCAGTTACAGCGCCGAAAGCTCCTACGAGCAGTACTTC CASSYSAESSYEQYF
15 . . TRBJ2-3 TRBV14 TGTGCCAGCAGTCAGTGGGACCCCCCAGGAGATACGCAGTATTTT CASSQWDPPGDTQYF
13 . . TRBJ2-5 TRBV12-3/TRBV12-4 TGTGCCAGCAGCTGGGATCTCGGGGAGACCCAGTACTTC CASSWDLGETQYF
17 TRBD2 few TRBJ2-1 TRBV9 TGTGCCAGCAGCCCCCTAGCGGCTACGAGCTCCTACAATGAGCAGTTCTTC CASSPLAATSSYNEQFF
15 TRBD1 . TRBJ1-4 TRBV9 TGTGCCAGCAGCCCCAGGGGGGGTACTAATGAAAAACTGTTTTTT CASSPRGGTNEKLFF
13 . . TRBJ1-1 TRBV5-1 TGCGCCAGCAGCTTCGCAGGGGAAACTGAAGCTTTCTTT CASSFAGETEAFF
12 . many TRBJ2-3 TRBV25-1 TGTGCCAGCAGCGTAGGGGTAGATACGCAGTATTTT CASSVGVDTQYF
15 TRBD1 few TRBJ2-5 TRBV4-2 TGTGCCAGCAGCCAAGATACAGGGGTTCAAGAGACCCAGTACTTC CASSQDTGVQETQYF
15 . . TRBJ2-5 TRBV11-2 TGTGCCAGCAGCTTCAGGGGTGGAGGCCAAGAGACCCAGTACTTC CASSFRGGGQETQYF
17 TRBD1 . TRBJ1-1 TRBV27 TGTGCCAGCTTCACAGCAGGGGGTTTCGGGGGCGCCACTGAAGCTTTCTTT CASFTAGGFGGATEAFF
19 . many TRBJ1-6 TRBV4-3 TGCGCCAGCAGCCAAGATTGGTTGGGCGGGATCTCCTATAATTCACCCCTCCACTTT CASSQDWLGGISYNSPLHF
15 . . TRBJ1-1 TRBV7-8 TGTGCCAGCAGCTTAGGATATACAGGGAACACTGAAGCTTTCTTT CASSLGYTGNTEAFF
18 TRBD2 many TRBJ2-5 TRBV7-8 TGTGCCAGCAGCCTCTGGGGAGCGGGGGCAATGTACCAAGAGACCCAGTACTTC CASSLWGAGAMYQETQYF
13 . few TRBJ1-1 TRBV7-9 TGTGCCAGCAGCCCCGTGTGGAGCACTGAAGCTTTCTTT CASSPVWSTEAFF
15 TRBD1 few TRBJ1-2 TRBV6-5 TGTGCCAGCAGTTACTCACAGGGGATGAACTATGGCTACACCTTC CASSYSQGMNYGYTF
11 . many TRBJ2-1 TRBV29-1 TGCAGCGTTGAAGGCGGGGGCGAGCAGTTCTTC CSVEGGGEQFF
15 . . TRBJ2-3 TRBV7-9 TGTGCCAGCAGCTTAGTAGGCAGGGGTGAAGATACGCAGTATTTT CASSLVGRGEDTQYF
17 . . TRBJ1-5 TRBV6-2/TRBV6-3 TGTGCCAGCAGTTGGAGGGGCCCGAACTATAGCAATCAGCCCCAGCATTTT CASSWRGPNYSNQPQHF
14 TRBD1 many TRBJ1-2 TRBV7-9 TGTGCCAGCAGCCCGCCCGGGACAGGTGACGGCTACACCTTC CASSPPGTGDGYTF
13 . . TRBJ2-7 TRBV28 TGTGCCAGTCTCCTTGGCCCTGCGGGGGAGCAGTACTTC CASLLGPAGEQYF
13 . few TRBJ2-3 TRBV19 TGTGCCAGTAGTCCCTGGGGCACAGATACGCAGTATTTT CASSPWGTDTQYF
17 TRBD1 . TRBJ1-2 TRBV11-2 TGTGCCAGCAGCTTAGTCACCGGGACAGGGGGCGACTATGGCTACACCTTC CASSLVTGTGGDYGYTF
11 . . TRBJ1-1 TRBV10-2 TGCGCCAGCATTGGGGGGGCGGGAGCTTTCTTT CASIGGAGAFF
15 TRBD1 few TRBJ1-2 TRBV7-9 TGTGCCAGCAGCTTCCCAGACAGGGGAACCTATGGCTACACCTTC CASSFPDRGTYGYTF
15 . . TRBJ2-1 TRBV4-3 TGCGCCAGCAGCCAGGGTACAGGGTTCTACAGTGAGCAGTTCTTC CASSQGTGFYSEQFF
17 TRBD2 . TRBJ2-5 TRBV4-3 TGCGCCAGCAGCCTCCTGTACGGGGGGGCGGGGCAAGAGACCCAGTACTTC CASSLLYGGAGQETQYF
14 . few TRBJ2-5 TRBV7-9 TGTGCCAGCAGCCCACCCCTTAGTGGCGAGACCCAGTACTTC CASSPPLSGETQYF
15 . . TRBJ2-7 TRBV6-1 TGTGCCAGCAGTGACCCGGGGTCCTCTACCTACGAGCAGTACTTC CASSDPGSSTYEQYF
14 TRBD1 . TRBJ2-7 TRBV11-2 TGTGCCAGCAGCTACGGGACAGGTTTCTACGAGCAGTACTTC CASSYGTGFYEQYF
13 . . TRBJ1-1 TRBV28 TGTGCCAGCAGGGGACTTGAGACCCCTGAAGCTTTCTTT CASRGLETPEAFF
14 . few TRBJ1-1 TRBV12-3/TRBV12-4 TGTGCCAGCAGTTCGGGACTGAAGAACACTGAAGCTTTCTTT CASSSGLKNTEAFF